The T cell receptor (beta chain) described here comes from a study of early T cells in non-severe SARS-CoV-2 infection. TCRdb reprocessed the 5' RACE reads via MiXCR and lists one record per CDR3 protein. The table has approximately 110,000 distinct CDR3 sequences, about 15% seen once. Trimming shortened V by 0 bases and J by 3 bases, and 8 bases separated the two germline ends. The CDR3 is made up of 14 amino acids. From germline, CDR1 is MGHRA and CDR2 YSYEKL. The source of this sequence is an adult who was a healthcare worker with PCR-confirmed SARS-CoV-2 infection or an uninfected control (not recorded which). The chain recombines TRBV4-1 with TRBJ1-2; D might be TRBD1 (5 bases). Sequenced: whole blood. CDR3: CASSQEEGDYGYTF. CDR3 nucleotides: TGCGCCAGCAGCCAAGAGGAAGGGGACTATGGCTACACCTTC.